This T cell receptor beta chain was documented in a study of T cell responses to AZD1222 COVID-19 vaccine. General study findings and limits: In a largely white British group with more females than males, clonal diversity was possibly underestimated. Repertoires in all cases were sampled only once the peak T cell response had passed.

Details on this clone: The antigen is unknown.

This table comes from immunoSEQ multiplex PCR, and its TCRdb copy is limited to in-frame clones, with some not included. In the table there are some 150,000 clones, roughly nine tenths of which are singletons. V was shortened by 5 bases and J by 8 bases, with 13 bases between the two germline ends. CDR1 and CDR2 (germline): LNHDA, SQIVND (reference sequence). CDR3 length: 13 residues. The source is an adult in good health. Material: peripheral blood, obtained on day 0 of AZD1222 vaccination. The chain links TRBV19 to TRBJ1-3; no reliable D call. CDR3 sequence: CASSYSRRDTIYF. In nucleotides, the CDR3 is TGTGCCAGTAGTTATTCTCGACGGGACACCATATATTTT. Full variable domain (outside the CDR3, taken from reference TRBV19 and TRBJ1-3): DGGITQSPKYLFRKEGQNVTLSCEQNLNHDAMYWYRQDPGQGLRLIYYSQIVNDFQKGDIAEGYSVSREKKESFPLTVTSAQKNPTAFYLCASSYSRRDTIYFGEGSWLTVV.